This T cell receptor beta chain was captured in a study of OX40 agonist ivuxolimab in advanced cancers. About the research overall: An agonistic anti-OX40 (CD134) antibody, ivuxolimab, was used to treat the patients.

Sequencing used immunoSEQ multiplex PCR; TCRdb keeps in-frame clones, though not all of them. There are roughly 71,000 clones in the sample; roughly nine tenths occur only once, and more than 14% lies in the top ten. Blood draws occurred at baseline, cycle 4 day 1, and cycle 7 day 1. Turning to this clone: What it recognizes is unknown.

Losses at the gene ends were 3 bases for V and 8 bases for J; bases not matched to a gene: 2. CDR3 length: 13 amino acids. Germline assignment: CDR1 LGHNA and CDR2 YSLEER. Study observations and caveats: Antigen specificity of clonally expanded peripheral T cells was not established.

The sequenced sample was CD4+ or CD8+ T cells sorted from blood, obtained in a trial of the OX40 agonist ivuxolimab. This receptor was obtained from an adult with an advanced solid tumor such as melanoma, head and neck, liver or kidney cancer. The chain employs TRBV4-3 and TRBJ2-4; TRBD1 agrees at 9 bases. The DNA for the CDR3 is TGCGCCAGCAGCCACGACAGGGGGTACATTCAGTACTTC. This codes for CASSHDRGYIQYF.